This TCR beta chain derives from a study of T cell responses to AZD1222 COVID-19 vaccine. Whole-study findings and limits: Most donors were white British, females outnumbered males, and clonal diversity was possibly underestimated. Distributed over spike, vaccine-associated CD4 TCRs predominated at 160-218 and 743-854.

Sequencing was performed with immunoSEQ multiplex PCR; in TCRdb, only in-frame clones are kept and a portion is missing. This table holds 95,000 to 120,000 clones, about nine tenths found once. This clone was counted a single time. What it recognizes is unknown. The germline V gene encodes CDR1 ENHRY and CDR2 SYGVKD. V lost 5 bases and J 4 bases, leaving 19 bases between the germline ends. This CDR3 is 16 amino acids long. Sequenced material: peripheral blood, taken 28 days after the second AZD1222 dose. This TCR came from an adult who received the AZD1222 COVID-19 vaccine. The rearrangement links TRBV10-3 to TRBJ2-3, with D maybe TRBD1 (5 bases). The CDR3 here is CAISRSAAGPADTQYF. The CDR3 DNA sequence: TGTGCCATCAGTAGGTCCGCGGCAGGGCCCGCAGATACGCAGTATTTT.